The present TCR beta chain was sequenced within a study of T cell changes during pregnancy in multiple sclerosis. TCRdb keeps only in-frame clones here, not all; method: immunoSEQ multiplex PCR. The sample shows roughly 48,000 clones, around 92% of them seen only once. J was trimmed by 0 bases and V by 5 bases; bases with no gene match: 5. The V gene's germline CDR1 is SGHAT and CDR2 FQNNGV. The CDR3 spans 16 residues. J is TRBJ2-2 and V is TRBV11-2; 8 bases match TRBD2. Sequenced material: CD4+ T cells from peripheral blood mononuclear cells, taken in the second trimester of pregnancy. The source of this sequence is a female donor in good health, enrolled as a control in a pregnancy study. The CDR3 region is CASSPFGRANTGELFF. The CDR3 DNA is TGTGCCAGCAGCCCATTCGGGAGGGCGAACACCGGGGAGCTGTTTTTT.